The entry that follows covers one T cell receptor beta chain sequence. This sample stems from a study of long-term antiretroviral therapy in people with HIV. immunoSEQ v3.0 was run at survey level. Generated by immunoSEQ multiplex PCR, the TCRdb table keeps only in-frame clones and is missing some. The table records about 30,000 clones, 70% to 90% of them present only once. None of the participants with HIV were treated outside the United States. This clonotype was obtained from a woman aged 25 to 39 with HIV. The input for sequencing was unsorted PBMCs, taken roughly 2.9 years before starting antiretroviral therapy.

In DNA, the CDR3 is TGTGCCAGCAGTCCCCTTCTCGGGGGGGCTTATGGCTACACCTTC. Encoded protein: CASSPLLGGAYGYTF. V is TRBV6-6 and J is TRBJ1-2; a weak D match, TRBD1 (6 bases). The CDR3 consists of 15 residues. V was cut by 5 bases and J by 5 bases, with 18 bases left in between. CDR1 is MNHNY, CDR2 SVGAGI, per germline (reference sequence).